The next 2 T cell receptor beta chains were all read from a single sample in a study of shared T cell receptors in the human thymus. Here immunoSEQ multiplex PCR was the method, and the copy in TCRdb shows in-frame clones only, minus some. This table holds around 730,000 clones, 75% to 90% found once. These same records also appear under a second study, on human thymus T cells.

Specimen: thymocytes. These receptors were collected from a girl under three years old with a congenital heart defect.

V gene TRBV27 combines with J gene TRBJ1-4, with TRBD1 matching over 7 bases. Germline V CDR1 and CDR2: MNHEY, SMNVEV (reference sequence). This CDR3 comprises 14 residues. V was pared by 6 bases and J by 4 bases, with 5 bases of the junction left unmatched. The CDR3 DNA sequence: TGTGCCAGCAGCCGACAGGGTCTTAATGAAAAACTGTTTTTT. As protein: CASSRQGLNEKLFF.

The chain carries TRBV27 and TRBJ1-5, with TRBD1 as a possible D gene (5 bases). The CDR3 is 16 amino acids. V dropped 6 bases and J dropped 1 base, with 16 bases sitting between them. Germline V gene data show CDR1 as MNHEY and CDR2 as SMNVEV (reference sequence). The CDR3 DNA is TGTGCCAGCAGCCAAACCTCCGGGGGAAGCAATCAGCCCCAGCATTTT. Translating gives CASSQTSGGSNQPQHF.